This T cell receptor (beta chain) is from a study of blood T cell repertoires in COVID-19. Study context: The study drew acute and convalescent COVID-19 samples from the United States, Italy and Spain. PBMCs, B-cell-depleted T cells, or T cells provided the cDNA or gDNA that made up the material.

Enrolled during active infection, Seattle patients were then followed longitudinally. In the authors' methods: Counts of nucleated cells, estimated from reference gene primer amplification, were obtained. TCRdb's copy holds only in-frame clones and misses some; the assay was immunoSEQ multiplex PCR. The V and J calls and clone size are taken from that table; D and trimming were inferred from the DNA. The sample carries 250,000 to 300,000 clones, approximately 91% recorded once. With 3 bases removed from V and 2 bases from J, the gap between germline ends came to 14 bases. The CDR3 consists of 15 residues. CDR1 is MDHEN and CDR2 is SYDVKM in the germline V gene.

This TCR was recovered from a woman in her twenties or thirties with COVID-19, enrolled during active disease. Specimen: peripheral blood. The rearrangement links TRBV28 to TRBJ2-7, with no clear D. DNA of the CDR3: TGTGCCAGCAGTTTCATAGTTACCTTAACCTACGAGCAGTACTTC. It encodes CASSFIVTLTYEQYF.